This T cell receptor beta chain was obtained from a study of T cell repertoires in cytomegalovirus infection. Study-level background: HLA-B-restricted CMV epitopes that are well studied, plus recently identified HLA-C-restricted ones, were used by the study. Public TCR beta signatures marked donors with CMV infection and the matching HLA.

This CDR3 spans 10 amino acids. Per germline, CDR1 SGHTA and CDR2 FQGNSA. Trimming shortened V by 6 bases and J by 6 bases, and 2 bases separated the two germline ends. TCRdb re-derived calls from the reads in MiXCR, one entry per CDR3 protein. The sample has around 770,000 distinct CDR3 sequences, 25% to 30% seen once. This clonotype was counted at least ten times. Its matching antigen is unknown. Study-level findings and limits: Across the ex vivo response, the dominant clonotypes were HLA-C-restricted CMV-specific TCR beta clonotypes.

This TCR came from a human donor in good health (CMV status not recorded). Some clones in this sample may be carry-over from other donors' samples. Sequenced here: cultured CD8+ T cells from PBMCs, sampled from culture after CMV antigen stimulation. This chain uses TRBV7-2 with TRBJ2-2; D gene ambiguous. In DNA form, the CDR3 reads TGTGCCAGCAGGGCCGGGGAGCTGTTTTTT. This sequence encodes CASRAGELFF.